The T cell receptor beta chain described here comes from a study of blood T cell repertoires in COVID-19. This clone was recorded a few times. Method: immunoSEQ multiplex PCR; TCRdb's copy keeps in-frame clones and lacks some. The data contain roughly 95,000 clones, 82% of them singletons. Germline CDR1 is SGHNT and CDR2 is YYREEE (reference sequence). Trimming took 4 bases from V and 2 from J; bases not matched to a gene: 5. The CDR3 totals 15 residues. The chain carries TRBV5-4 and TRBJ2-5, with 10 bases that match TRBD1. The sequencing input was peripheral blood. The sequence was collected from a man between 45 and 60 years old with active or convalescent COVID-19. The DNA of the CDR3 is TGTGCCAGCAGCCGGACAGGGGGGGGACAAGAGACCCAGTACTTC. This translates into CASSRTGGGQETQYF.